The 13 T cell receptor beta chains in this list originate from one sample, sequenced in a study of T cell responses to AZD1222 COVID-19 vaccine. Sequencing used immunoSEQ multiplex PCR; TCRdb keeps in-frame clones, though not all of them. The profile shows some 120,000 clones, around 88% of them singletons. The sequencing here drew on peripheral blood, taken on day 0 of AZD1222 vaccination. All receptors come from an adult in good health.

This clone has just one count. The chain carries TRBV5-5 and TRBJ2-5, with a weak D call TRBD2 (6 bases). The CDR3 runs to 15 residues. CDR1 and CDR2 (germline): SGHKS, YYEKEE (reference sequence). The ends were cut back, 4 bases at V and 1 base at J, with 14 bases in the middle. The CDR3 sequence: CASSGAGHLQETQYF. The CDR3 DNA sequence: TGTGCCAGCAGCGGGGCGGGGCACCTCCAAGAGACCCAGTACTTC.

The J gene is TRBJ1-1, the V gene TRBV18, with a weak D call TRBD1 (5 bases). This CDR3 comprises 18 residues. Germline V gene lookup returns CDR1 KGHSH and CDR2 LQKENI. V lost 1 base and J lost 4, with 22 bases in between. The CDR3: CASSPLDRIMGPSTEAFF. The CDR3 DNA reads as TGTGCCAGCTCACCACTCGACCGAATCATGGGGCCTAGCACTGAAGCTTTCTTT.

The rearrangement joins TRBV4-2 to TRBJ1-4, with 7 bases that match TRBD1. In germline, CDR1 is LGHNA, CDR2 YNFKEQ. V was pared by 1 base and J by 8 bases, with 10 bases of the junction left unmatched. The CDR3 sequence is 16 residues long. CDR3 residues: CASSQAGTGEGEKLFF. In nucleotides, the CDR3 is TGTGCCAGCAGCCAAGCCGGCACAGGGGAGGGAGAAAAACTGTTTTTT.

V and J are TRBV27 and TRBJ1-2, with D maybe TRBD1 (5 bases). This CDR3 comprises 16 residues. Germline CDR1 and CDR2: MNHEY and SMNVEV (reference sequence). Trimming left V 5 bases short and J 2 bases short, with 18 bases between. The CDR3 region is CASSPVVRVGNYGYTF. Written as DNA, the CDR3 is TGTGCCAGCAGTCCGGTGGTCAGGGTCGGAAACTATGGCTACACCTTC.

In its sample, this clone ranks as medium-sized. The rearrangement joins TRBV5-6 to TRBJ1-2; 7 bases match TRBD1. This CDR3 is built from 16 residues. CDR1 and CDR2 (germline): SGHDT, YYEEEE. The J segment lost 4 bases and the V segment lost 5 bases, leaving 14 bases of the junction unmatched. The CDR3 DNA sequence: TGTGCCAGCAGAAGAACCATGGACAGGAGAATCTATGGCTACACCTTC. Amino acid sequence: CASRRTMDRRIYGYTF. Complete variable domain (other parts from reference TRBV5-6 and TRBJ1-2): DAGVTQSPTHLIKTRGQQVTLRCSPKSGHDTVSWYQQALGQGPQFIFQYYEEEERQRGNFPDRFSGHQFPNYSSELNVNALLLGDSALYLCASRRTMDRRIYGYTFGSGTRLTVV.

In this sample, this clone turned up a few times. The rearrangement links TRBV7-2 to TRBJ1-5; D unresolved. The V gene's germline CDR1 is SGHTA and CDR2 FQGNSA. Trimming stripped 5 bases from V and 0 bases from J, with 11 bases between. The CDR3 has 15 residues. The CDR3 DNA reads as TGTGCCAGCAGCCCCCGGGGTACTAGCAATCAGCCCCAGCATTTT. It yields the protein CASSPRGTSNQPQHF.

This chain's CDR3 is CSVGVDSGLGEQYF. In DNA form, the CDR3 reads TGCAGCGTCGGCGTCGACTCAGGGTTGGGCGAGCAGTACTTC. This chain uses TRBV29-1 with TRBJ2-7; TRBD1 is a possible D gene (5 bases). The CDR3 covers 14 residues. Germline CDR1 reads SQVTM; CDR2 reads ANQGSEA. Trimming stripped 6 bases from V and 6 bases from J, with 21 bases between.

The chain joins TRBV7-2 to TRBJ2-7; D remains unclear. The germline CDR1 and CDR2 sequences are SGHTA and FQGNSA. Between the trimmed V and J ends, which lost 5 bases and 3 bases, there was a span of 8 bases. CDR3 size: 12 residues. CDR3 in amino acids: CASSLTIYEQYF. The CDR3 coding sequence is TGTGCCAGCAGCCTAACGATCTACGAGCAGTACTTC.

This chain links TRBV4-2 with TRBJ1-4; no clear D. V was trimmed by 6 bases and J by 8 bases, leaving 25 bases between them. Germline loops: CDR1 LGHNA, CDR2 YNFKEQ. This CDR3 has 17 amino acids. The CDR3 DNA is TGTGCCAGCAGTCGACCCCCTACAGAATCTGGAATCGAAAAACTGTTTTTT. Translating it yields CASSRPPTESGIEKLFF.

This clone has more than one count but fewer than ten. CDR3 nucleotides: TGTGCCAGCAGTGAATCCAACCCTTACTATGGCTACACCTTC. Its translation: CASSESNPYYGYTF. The chain carries TRBV6-1 and TRBJ1-2; no clear D. CDR1 MNHNS and CDR2 SASEGT come from the germline V gene. Trimming shortened V by 2 bases and J by 3 bases, and 10 bases separated the two germline ends. This CDR3 is 14 amino acids long.

The CDR3 here is CASSPKDRATIQYF. For the CDR3, the DNA is TGTGCCAGCAGCCCCAAGGACAGGGCTACTATTCAGTACTTC. The chain links TRBV6-2 or TRBV6-3 to TRBJ2-4, with 8 bases aligning to TRBD1. Germline V gene lookup returns CDR1 MNHEY and CDR2 SVGEGT. The CDR3 has 14 amino acids. The V segment lost 6 bases and the J segment 10 bases; nucleotides outside the gene matches: 11.

This clone has ten or more counts. The V call is TRBV7-9, the J call TRBJ1-4; the match to TRBD1 covers 7 bases. J was trimmed by 3 bases and V by 4 bases; bases with no gene match: 5. Looked up from germline, CDR1 is SEHNR and CDR2 is FQNEAQ (reference sequence). CDR3 size: 15 residues. The CDR3 sequence is CASSYTGVPNEKLFF. The DNA for the CDR3 is TGTGCCAGCAGCTATACAGGGGTCCCTAATGAAAAACTGTTTTTT.

The rearrangement links TRBV6-5 to TRBJ1-2; perhaps TRBD1 as D (5 bases). Trimming stripped 4 bases from V and 3 bases from J, with 15 bases between. Germline CDR1 and CDR2: MNHEY and SVGAGI. The CDR3 length is 15 residues. CDR3 sequence reads: CASSSPGLPHYGYTF. The CDR3, as DNA: TGTGCCAGCAGTTCTCCGGGGCTGCCCCACTATGGCTACACCTTC.